This T cell receptor beta chain was found in a study of CD8+ T cells in alopecia areata. General study findings and limits: Under tofacitinib, fewer expanded CD8+ clones appeared among the top 100 scalp clones.

Stated treatment: oral pan-JAK inhibitor, 5-10 mg twice daily. The sample holds a few counts of this clone. Its antigen is unidentified. Extraction and reverse transcription of RNA yielded cDNA as the sequencing template. The table came from immunoSEQ multiplex PCR; TCRdb's copy has only in-frame clones and leaves some out. The sample has about 190,000 clones, about 60% seen once. The germline gives CDR1 SEHNR, CDR2 FQNEAQ (reference sequence). The CDR3 spans 13 residues. V was cut by 5 bases and J by 4 bases, with 9 bases left in between. The V and J genes are TRBV7-9 and TRBJ1-3; D remains unclear. This TCR was sampled from a human donor with alopecia areata. Here the sequenced sample was CD8+ T cells sorted from blood, taken at week 24, from a patient treated with tofacitinib. CDR3 in amino acids: CASSPAVGNTIYF. The DNA of the CDR3 is TGTGCCAGCAGCCCCGCAGTGGGAAACACCATATATTTT.